This T cell receptor (beta chain) was observed in a study of T cells after yellow fever vaccination. The overall study: With SMART-Seq v4 Ultra Low Input, the fractions containing low cell numbers were prepared.

Production of TCR cDNA was by 5'RACE template switching, which also added a universal primer site and UMIs. MiXCR, run by TCRdb on the 5' RACE reads, gives a single entry per CDR3 protein. The data contain hundreds of thousands of distinct CDR3 sequences, under 20% of them singletons. Looked up from germline, CDR1 is MNHEY and CDR2 is SVGAGI. The CDR3 covers 13 residues. V dropped 6 bases and J dropped 5 bases, with 14 bases sitting between them. The receptor comes from a man between 18 and 35 years old who received the YFV17D yellow fever vaccine. The chain couples TRBV6-5 to TRBJ2-7; tentative D call: TRBD1 (5 bases). This sample comprised PBMCs, obtained before the yellow fever booster vaccination. The chain's CDR3 is CASSPTAVHEQYF. The CDR3 DNA follows: TGTGCCAGCAGCCCGACAGCCGTCCACGAGCAGTACTTC.